This entry lists 20 T cell receptor beta chains sequenced from one sample in a study of T cell responses to AZD1222 COVID-19 vaccine. Only in-frame clones appear in the TCRdb table, and some are missing; sequencing was by immunoSEQ multiplex PCR. The sample lists some 80,000 clones, 90% occurring once. Specimen: peripheral blood, collected 28 days after the second AZD1222 dose. These receptors were obtained from an adult who received the AZD1222 COVID-19 vaccine.

The chain employs TRBV6-5 and TRBJ1-5; D perhaps matches TRBD1 (5 bases). V was clipped by 6 bases and J by 1 base, with 13 bases between them. The CDR3 spans 15 residues. Germline V gene data show CDR1 as MNHEY and CDR2 as SVGAGI. CDR3: CASSADNLSNQPQHF. The CDR3 nucleotides read TGTGCCAGCAGCGCGGACAACCTGAGCAATCAGCCCCAGCATTTT.

The chain employs TRBV6-4 and TRBJ2-1; 7 bases map to TRBD2. Germline loops: CDR1 MRHNA, CDR2 SNTAGT. The CDR3 has 15 amino acids. Trimming took 2 bases from V and 7 from J; bases not matched to a gene: 8. The CDR3 reads CASSDGTMPRNEQFF. Here the CDR3 DNA reads TGTGCCAGCAGTGACGGGACTATGCCCCGAAATGAGCAGTTCTTC.

The chain couples TRBV7-3 to TRBJ2-1; TRBD2 matches at 7 bases. Germline V gives CDR1 SGHTA, CDR2 FQGTGA. Germline trimming cut 5 bases from V and 9 bases from J; bases unmatched to any gene: 10. This CDR3 is built from 14 residues. CDR3 sequence reads: CASSPHQASGEQFF. Written as DNA, the CDR3 is TGTGCCAGCAGCCCACACCAGGCTAGCGGTGAGCAGTTCTTC.

This rearrangement joins TRBV18 to TRBJ2-7, with D possibly TRBD1 on 6 matching bases. This CDR3 comprises 13 residues. The germline V gene has CDR1 KGHSH and CDR2 LQKENI. V was clipped by 0 bases and J by 11 bases, with 14 bases between them. The CDR3 region has the DNA TGTGCCAGCTCACCACCGGACAGCGCCTTCGAGTACTTC. Amino acid sequence: CASSPPDSAFEYF.

The J gene is TRBJ1-5, the V gene TRBV12-3 or TRBV12-4; D is unresolved. The CDR3 is 13 amino acids. With 9 bases removed from V and 9 bases from J, the gap between germline ends came to 18 bases. The CDR3 sequence is CASNTRVVGPQHF. CDR3 DNA: TGTGCCAGTAATACGAGGGTGGTCGGGCCCCAGCATTTT.

The chain carries TRBV2 and TRBJ1-2; D unclear. Germline V gene lookup returns CDR1 SNHLY and CDR2 FYNNEI. The CDR3 has 11 residues. The V end lost 5 bases, the J end lost 3 bases, and 4 bases lay between the germline ends. Here the CDR3 reads CASSSYYGYTF. The CDR3 nucleotides read TGTGCCAGCAGTTCCTACTATGGCTACACCTTC. The whole variable domain, remainder taken from reference TRBV2 and TRBJ1-2, is EPEVTQTPSHQVTQMGQEVILRCVPISNHLYFYWYRQILGQKVEFLVSFYNNEISEKSEIFDDQFSVERPDGSNFTLKIRSTKLEDSAMYFCASSSYYGYTFGSGTRLTVV.

The chain carries TRBV29-1 and TRBJ2-1; 7 bases fit TRBD1. CDR3 size: 13 residues. The J segment lost 5 bases and the V segment lost 6 bases, leaving 7 bases of the junction unmatched. Germline assignment: CDR1 SQVTM and CDR2 ANQGSEA. The CDR3 here is CSVVLTGNNEQFF. As DNA, the CDR3 is TGCAGCGTGGTTTTGACAGGGAACAATGAGCAGTTCTTC.

The chain joins TRBV27 to TRBJ2-3, with TRBD2 matching 13 bases. Germline-derived CDR1 and CDR2 are MNHEY and SMNVEV (reference sequence). This CDR3 is 15 amino acids long. After removal of 6 bases from V and 4 bases from J, the junction contained 4 bases not matched to a gene. CDR3 sequence reads: CASSGLAGVADTQYF. CDR3 coding DNA: TGTGCCAGCAGCGGACTAGCGGGAGTGGCAGATACGCAGTATTTT.

The gene calls are TRBV29-1 and TRBJ1-3; D not certain. The V end was cut by 2 bases, the J end by 0 bases, with 8 bases between. The CDR3 is 14 amino acids. Germline assignment: CDR1 SQVTM and CDR2 ANQGSEA. This CDR3 is CSVERPLSGNTIYF. As DNA, the CDR3 is TGCAGCGTTGAAAGACCGCTCTCTGGAAACACCATATATTTT.

The CDR3 loop reads CAWSVRQVGYEQYF. In DNA, the CDR3 is TGTGCCTGGAGTGTACGACAGGTTGGTTACGAGCAGTACTTC. The rearrangement uses TRBV30 and TRBJ2-7, with D possibly matching TRBD1 (6 bases). This CDR3 region has 14 residues. Germline CDR1 and CDR2: GTSNPN and SVGIG (reference sequence). Trimming pared 0 bases from V and 4 bases from J, leaving 13 bases between.

V gene TRBV30 combines with J gene TRBJ2-7, with 8 bases identical to TRBD1. With 2 bases clipped from V and 1 base from J, the junction kept 4 bases outside the gene matches. Germline loops: CDR1 GTSNPN, CDR2 SVGIG (reference sequence). CDR3 length: 14 residues. CDR3 protein: CAWSTGGISYEQYF. The CDR3 DNA reads TGTGCCTGGAGTACAGGGGGTATTTCCTACGAGCAGTACTTC.

The chain uses TRBV29-1 and TRBJ1-2, with D perhaps matching TRBD1 (5 bases). Trimming took 8 bases from V and 6 from J, leaving 13 bases between them. Germline V CDR1 and CDR2: SQVTM, ANQGSEA. The CDR3 is made up of 11 amino acids. This chain's CDR3 is CSHMATDGYTF. In DNA, the CDR3 is TGCAGCCACATGGCGACAGATGGCTACACCTTC.

The V call is TRBV4-1, the J call TRBJ2-7, with 7 bases matching TRBD2. Trimming took 0 bases from V and 1 from J; bases not matched to a gene: 15. CDR3 length equals 19 residues. The germline CDR1 and CDR2 sequences are MGHRA and YSYEKL. CDR3 residues: CASSQESVERGLRSYEQYF. CDR3 nucleotides: TGCGCCAGCAGCCAAGAGTCGGTCGAGCGGGGCCTACGATCCTACGAGCAGTACTTC.

The chain recombines TRBV6-5 with TRBJ1-1; D uncertain. V gave up 6 bases and J gave up 1 base, with 3 bases separating them. The germline V gene has CDR1 MNHEY and CDR2 SVGAGI. The CDR3 runs to 11 residues. CDR3 in amino acids: CASSWNTEAFF. CDR3 DNA sequence: TGTGCCAGCAGCTGGAACACTGAAGCTTTCTTT.

The genes are TRBV3-1 (or the pseudogene TRBV3-2) and TRBJ1-2; 10 nucleotides line up with TRBD1. Germline CDR1 and CDR2: LGHDT and YNNKEL (reference sequence). The CDR3 contains 15 residues. Losses at the gene ends were 4 bases for V and 3 bases for J; bases not matched to a gene: 5. As DNA, the CDR3 is TGTGCCAGCAGCCTGACCGGGACAGGGGACTATGGCTACACCTTC. It encodes CASSLTGTGDYGYTF.

The chain combines TRBV7-8 with TRBJ2-2, with TRBD2 matching 8 bases. The CDR3 runs to 16 residues. The trim removed 2 bases at V and 1 base at J, leaving 3 bases unmatched. Germline V gives CDR1 SGHVS, CDR2 FQNEAQ. The CDR3: CASSLFSGGNTGELFF. The CDR3 DNA follows: TGTGCCAGCAGCTTATTCAGCGGGGGGAACACCGGGGAGCTGTTTTTT.

The chain links TRBV11-3 to TRBJ2-5; the D gene could be TRBD1 or TRBD2 (5 bases each). Germline V gene lookup returns CDR1 SGHNT and CDR2 YENEEA. This CDR3 comprises 15 residues. The V gene lost 4 bases and the J gene lost 5 bases, with 17 bases spanning the gap. The CDR3 sequence: CASSSSREGTETQYF. The CDR3 nucleotides read TGTGCCAGCAGCTCTTCCAGAGAAGGGACGGAGACCCAGTACTTC.

The gene calls are TRBV7-3 and TRBJ2-5; D may be TRBD2 (6 bases). The germline V gene encodes CDR1 SGHTA and CDR2 FQGTGA. The CDR3 is 15 amino acids. The germline V and J ends were trimmed by 1 base and 2 bases, with 11 bases remaining between them. CDR3 sequence (DNA): TGTGCCAGCAGCTTAAGGGGGACTCAACAAGAGACCCAGTACTTC. It is translated as CASSLRGTQQETQYF.

The CDR3 DNA reads as TGTGCCAGCAGTTACTCAGGTGGGGGGCGCATTGAAAAACTGTTTTTT. It yields the protein CASSYSGGGRIEKLFF. The chain carries TRBV6-5 and TRBJ1-4; weak D call: TRBD1 (6 bases). The V gene lost 0 bases and the J gene lost 7 bases, with 15 bases spanning the gap. In germline, CDR1 is MNHEY, CDR2 SVGAGI. The CDR3 has 16 amino acids.

This chain uses TRBV7-9 with TRBJ1-2; 8 bases line up with TRBD1. CDR3 length equals 15 residues. Germline CDR1 SEHNR, CDR2 FQNEAQ (reference sequence). Trimming took 8 bases from V and 4 from J; bases not matched to a gene: 12. The CDR3 reads CASVADRGRAYGYTF. The CDR3 DNA follows: TGTGCCAGCGTGGCCGACAGGGGAAGAGCCTATGGCTACACCTTC.